This TCR beta chain was sequenced in a study of CD8 T cells in ankylosing spondylitis. Each TCR beta library was made by quantitative 5'-RACE that incorporated molecular barcodes. TCRdb processed the 5' RACE reads anew with MiXCR; each CDR3 protein has one entry. The sample holds about 340,000 distinct CDR3 sequences; 20% are singletons and the top ten take about an eighth. On this clonotype: Antigen specificity is unknown.

Study-wide results and caveats: Reactive arthritis synovial fluid and blood previously showed some of these motif variants.

This clonotype originated in a male donor with ankylosing spondylitis or in good health (not recorded which). The sample was blood, either unsorted or a sorted T cell fraction (not recorded which).

CDR3 bases: TGCGCCAGCAGCTCCCATCGAACAGGGTCTTCCTCCCCCCAAGAGACCCAGTACTTC. It yields the protein CASSSHRTGSSSPQETQYF. The chain couples TRBV4-1 to TRBJ2-5, with D possibly TRBD1 on 6 matching bases. Trimming pared 5 bases from V and 1 base from J, leaving 26 bases between. This CDR3 spans 19 amino acids. The germline gives CDR1 MGHRA, CDR2 YSYEKL.